This T cell receptor beta chain emerged from a study of CXCR3-negative and CXCR3-positive naive CD8 T cells. Study-wide points: CXCR3-negative naive cells had less hydrophobic TRB CDR3s than did CXCR3-positive naive cells. Comparison of naive CXCR3-negative and CXCR3-positive cells revealed similar TRBV-TRBJ usage, while memory cells differed. It was found that naive subsets had comparable surface CD5, and TCR strength was inferred from TRB CDR3 properties.

UMI-labeled 5' RACE TRB cDNA libraries were prepared from the cells. TCRdb reanalyzed the 5' RACE reads and collapses them to one entry per CDR3 protein, without DNA. The sample spans around 150,000 distinct CDR3 sequences; the ten largest clones claim over 0.35%. Every CD8+ subset sample held 250,000 to 300,000 flow-sorted cells, done in triplicate. On this clonotype: Its antigen is still unknown.

The germline V gene has CDR1 KGHSH and CDR2 LQKENI. The CDR3 has 15 amino acids. The sequenced sample consisted of naive CXCR3+ CD8+ T cells from blood. Subset of the sample: CD45RO-CCR7+CD27+CD95- naive CD8+ T cells expressing CXCR3 (TNR3+). The gene calls are TRBV18 and TRBJ2-3; TCRdb proposes TRBD1, but this gene call is untestable without DNA. The TCR sequence derives from a human donor in good health. Some clones in this sample may be carry-over from other donors' samples. The CDR3 here is CASSPDGQGTDTQYF.